This passage covers 29 T cell receptor beta chains from one sample sequenced in a study of beta chain features in type 1 diabetes (dated by TCRdb to 2016 to 2019). The library was produced with the immunoSEQ multiplex PCR assay. All of the isolated RNA was reverse transcribed with the High Capacity cDNA Reverse Transcription Kit, so expressed TCRB transcripts were sequenced. TCRdb limited this immuneACCESS table to in-frame rearrangements with V and J called. A share of clones is missing; checked studies link under half to unresolved V genes, and the rest is unexplained. The table for this sample lists 600,000 to 650,000 clones; 15% to 19% of them were counted only once. The ten largest clones capture roughly 0.098% of the sample. Source material: naive CD4+ T cells from blood. Read against the paper, the sample's cell subset or site label means: true naive CD4+ T cells. The receptors here all came from a man aged 18 to 30 in good health.

The rearrangement links TRBV29-1 to TRBJ2-7; perhaps TRBD2 as D (6 bases). V shed 8 bases and J shed 9 bases, with 20 bases lying between them. The germline gives CDR1 SQVTM, CDR2 ANQGSEA. CDR3 length equals 12 residues. CDR3 sequence (DNA): TGCAGCTTCAAGAGCGGTCCGCGGGGGCAGTACTTC. This encodes CSFKSGPRGQYF.

This clone was counted only a few times. This sequence joins TRBV29-1 and TRBJ2-7; the match to TRBD1 covers 8 bases. The V gene end was trimmed by 4 bases and the J gene end by 3 bases; junction bases not matched to a gene: 8. The V gene's germline CDR1 is SQVTM and CDR2 ANQGSEA. The CDR3 has 14 residues. The CDR3 DNA reads TGCAGCGTTGTGACTCCGGGACAGGTCTACGAGCAGTACTTC. As protein: CSVVTPGQVYEQYF.

The table lists this clone with a count of one. The chain couples TRBV5-4 to TRBJ1-5; a weak D match, TRBD1 (5 bases). V was cut by 3 bases and J by 4 bases, with 11 bases left in between. This CDR3 spans 14 amino acids. The V gene's germline CDR1 is SGHNT and CDR2 YYREEE (reference sequence). CDR3 DNA: TGTGCCAGCAGCTCCGGCGGGGGGAATCAGCCCCAGCATTTT. It yields the protein CASSSGGGNQPQHF.

The CDR3: CATRQSGRSSYNEQFF. CDR3 DNA sequence: TGTGCCACCCGGCAAAGCGGGAGGTCCTCCTACAATGAGCAGTTCTTC. The gene calls are TRBV11-2 and TRBJ2-1, with 9 bases identical to TRBD2. Germline V gene lookup returns CDR1 SGHAT and CDR2 FQNNGV. The V gene end was trimmed by 10 bases and the J gene end by 0 bases; junction bases not matched to a gene: 10. This CDR3 has 16 amino acids.

For this clone: Other DNA sequences within the sample encode an identical CDR3. The gene calls are TRBV7-9 and TRBJ1-5; D gene ambiguous. Trimming took off 2 bases at V and 3 bases at J, with 2 bases between the two ends. The germline gives CDR1 SEHNR, CDR2 FQNEAQ (reference sequence). This CDR3 has 12 residues. CDR3 amino acids: CASSLTNQPQHF. In nucleotides, the CDR3 is TGTGCCAGCAGCTTAACCAATCAGCCCCAGCATTTT.

This clone was detected only a few times. J is TRBJ2-2 and V is TRBV12-5; 10 bases are shared with TRBD1. The V gene end was trimmed by 9 bases and the J gene end by 7 bases; junction bases not matched to a gene: 11. Germline CDR1 and CDR2: LGHNT and FRNRAP. CDR3 size: 15 residues. CDR3 protein: CASRGQGDLNGELFF. CDR3 coding DNA: TGTGCTAGCCGCGGACAGGGGGACTTGAACGGGGAGCTGTTTTTT.

This rearrangement joins TRBV18 to TRBJ2-5; possible D gene TRBD1, 7 bases. Looked up from germline, CDR1 is KGHSH and CDR2 is LQKENI. V lost 6 bases to trimming and J lost 9 bases, with 17 bases between them. The CDR3 is 13 amino acids. The CDR3 is CASSHDREAPQYF. The CDR3 DNA is TGTGCCAGCTCCCATGACAGGGAGGCTCCCCAGTACTTC.

The table lists this clone with a few counts. Other DNA sequences in this specimen translate into the identical CDR3. The chain carries TRBV9 and TRBJ2-5; D is undetermined. V was trimmed by 0 bases and J by 1 base, leaving 4 bases between them. The germline V gene has CDR1 SGDLS and CDR2 YYNGEE. The CDR3 runs to 13 residues. In nucleotides, the CDR3 is TGTGCCAGCAGCGTAGTCGGCCAAGAGACCCAGTACTTC. The encoded protein is CASSVVGQETQYF.

The chain combines TRBV29-1 with TRBJ2-3; D is perhaps TRBD2 (6 bases). This CDR3 is built from 13 residues. Germline CDR1 reads SQVTM; CDR2 reads ANQGSEA. The ends were cut back, 5 bases at V and 4 bases at J, with 13 bases in the middle. The CDR3 nucleotides are TGCAGCGTTCGAAAGGGAGGAGCAGATACGCAGTATTTT. This translates into CSVRKGGADTQYF.

V usage is TRBV27 and J usage is TRBJ2-7, with D possibly being TRBD2 (6 bases). The CDR3 consists of 17 residues. Germline CDR1 and CDR2: MNHEY and SMNVEV (reference sequence). V gave up 4 bases and J gave up 1 base, with 20 bases separating them. The CDR3 sequence is CASSYQFGGSWSYEQYF. The CDR3 nucleotides are TGTGCCAGCAGTTATCAATTCGGGGGTTCTTGGTCCTACGAGCAGTACTTC.

This clone was observed a few times. The chain is built from TRBV7-2 and TRBJ1-5; D call uncertain. The CDR3 has 14 residues. V was pared by 5 bases and J by 6 bases, with 14 bases between. Germline lookup yields CDR1 SGHTA and CDR2 FQGNSA. The CDR3 DNA sequence: TGTGCCAGCAGCCCAACGGCCCCATTTCAGCCCCAGCATTTT. Translated: CASSPTAPFQPQHF. Using reference TRBV7-2 and TRBJ1-5 for the parts outside the CDR3, the full variable domain is GAGVSQSPSNKVTEKGKDVELRCDPISGHTALYWYRQSLGQGLEFLIYFQGNSAPDKSGLPSDRFSAERTGGSVSTLTIQRTQQEDSAVYLCASSPTAPFQPQHFGDGTRLSIL.

The chain combines TRBV7-2 with TRBJ2-3, with D unclear. Trimming removed 2 bases from V and 1 base from J, with 4 bases in between. Germline CDR1 is SGHTA and CDR2 is FQGNSA. The CDR3 has 13 amino acids. The CDR3 DNA is TGTGCCAGCAGCTTATGGGGCACAGATACGCAGTATTTT. Translation: CASSLWGTDTQYF.

The genes are TRBV5-1 and TRBJ2-2; 7 bases line up with TRBD1. Germline V gene sequence: CDR1 SGHRS, CDR2 YFSETQ. This CDR3 spans 16 amino acids. Losses at the gene ends were 5 bases for V and 4 bases for J; bases not matched to a gene: 11. The CDR3 nucleotides are TGCGCCAGCAGAGGGACACCGGGACAGACCACCGGGGAGCTGTTTTTT. Its protein product is CASRGTPGQTTGELFF. Supplemented by reference TRBV5-1 and TRBJ2-2, the full variable domain reads KAGVTQTPRYLIKTRGQQVTLSCSPISGHRSVSWYQQTPGQGLQFLFEYFSETQRNKGNFPGRFSGRQFSNSRSEMNVSTLELGDSALYLCASRGTPGQTTGELFFGEGSRLTVL.

This clone was seen only a few times. The chain combines TRBV6-6 with TRBJ2-1; 7 nucleotides match TRBD2. Per germline, CDR1 MNHNY and CDR2 SVGAGI (reference sequence). V trimming: 6 bases; J trimming: 6 bases; junction bases outside the gene matches: 11. The CDR3 spans 15 residues. CDR3 residues: CASRPGGGAGNEQFF. CDR3 DNA: TGTGCCAGCAGGCCCGGGGGAGGGGCGGGCAATGAGCAGTTCTTC.

Only a few counts were recorded for this clone. This chain links TRBV7-9 with TRBJ2-7, with a weak D call TRBD2 (6 bases). Trimming took 2 bases from V and 1 from J, leaving 15 bases between them. The germline gives CDR1 SEHNR, CDR2 FQNEAQ (reference sequence). The CDR3 is 16 residues long. This CDR3 is CASSLWRGGFSYEQYF. The CDR3 DNA reads TGTGCCAGCAGCTTATGGCGGGGAGGATTTTCCTACGAGCAGTACTTC. The entire variable domain, with the rest obtained from reference TRBV7-9 and TRBJ2-7, is as follows: DTGVSQNPRHKITKRGQNVTFRCDPISEHNRLYWYRQTLGQGPEFLTYFQNEAQLEKSRLLSDRFSAERPKGSFSTLEIQRTEQGDSAMYLCASSLWRGGFSYEQYFGPGTRLTVT.

This rearrangement joins TRBV5-5 to TRBJ1-1, with D hard to call. V was cut by 0 bases and J by 0 bases, with 12 bases left in between. From germline, CDR1 is SGHKS and CDR2 YYEKEE (reference sequence). This CDR3 contains 16 residues. CDR3 sequence reads: CASSLAIMQMNTEAFF. CDR3 sequence (DNA): TGTGCCAGCAGCTTGGCCATAATGCAAATGAACACTGAAGCTTTCTTT. Together with reference TRBV5-5 and TRBJ1-1, the CDR3 gives the full variable domain: DAGVTQSPTHLIKTRGQQVTLRCSPISGHKSVSWYQQVLGQGPQFIFQYYEKEERGRGNFPDRFSARQFPNYSSELNVNALLLGDSALYLCASSLAIMQMNTEAFFGQGTRLTVV.

This clone appeared a few times. V usage is TRBV9 and J usage is TRBJ1-1, with no clear D. V was cut by 0 bases and J by 6 bases, with 12 bases left in between. The germline CDR1 and CDR2 sequences are SGDLS and YYNGEE. The CDR3 totals 14 residues. CDR3 DNA: TGTGCCAGCAGCGTAGGCCCGGGGAGTGCTGAAGCTTTCTTT. This gives the protein CASSVGPGSAEAFF.

This chain connects TRBV10-3 to TRBJ1-2; TRBD1 aligns across 8 bases. The trim removed 4 bases at V and 4 bases at J, leaving 17 bases unmatched. Germline V gene lookup returns CDR1 ENHRY and CDR2 SYGVKD. The CDR3 has 18 residues. CDR3 nucleotide sequence: TGTGCCATCAGTGGATCAGGGGGCGCCACAACAACCTCCTATGGCTACACCTTC. Residues: CAISGSGGATTTSYGYTF.

This clone has just a few counts. This chain uses TRBV11-2 with TRBJ2-7, with TRBD1 identical over 8 bases. Germline CDR1 reads SGHAT; CDR2 reads FQNNGV. V gave up 1 base and J gave up 3 bases; unmatched junction bases: 5. This CDR3 spans 15 amino acids. The CDR3 coding sequence is TGTGCCAGCAGCTTAGGAGGACAGGGCTACTACGAGCAGTACTTC. Translating it yields CASSLGGQGYYEQYF.

This clone has just a few counts. The rearrangement joins TRBV28 to TRBJ1-1; possibly TRBD1 for D (6 bases). Germline V gene data show CDR1 as MDHEN and CDR2 as SYDVKM. V was trimmed by 6 bases and J by 7 bases, leaving 15 bases between them. This CDR3 has 13 amino acids. The CDR3 nucleotides are TGTGCCAGCAGGCAACAGGGTCGGCTTGAAGCTTTCTTT. Protein sequence: CASRQQGRLEAFF.

Only a few counts were recorded for this clone. The chain recombines TRBV7-2 with TRBJ2-6; the match to TRBD1 covers 7 bases. CDR3 length: 15 amino acids. CDR1 SGHTA and CDR2 FQGNSA come from the germline V gene. J lost 2 bases, V lost 5 bases, and 3 bases had no gene match. The CDR3 reads CASSPTGAGANVLTF. CDR3 DNA: TGTGCCAGCAGCCCAACAGGGGCTGGGGCCAACGTCCTGACTTTC.

This chain joins TRBV28 and TRBJ2-1; 9 bases align to TRBD1. Germline trimming cut 4 bases from V and 2 bases from J; bases unmatched to any gene: 3. Germline V gene data show CDR1 as MDHEN and CDR2 as SYDVKM. This CDR3 region has 15 residues. CDR3 sequence reads: CASSSRDRAYNEQFF. In DNA form, the CDR3 reads TGTGCCAGCAGTTCGAGGGACAGGGCCTACAATGAGCAGTTCTTC. Filled out from reference TRBV28 and TRBJ2-1, the complete variable domain reads DVKVTQSSRYLVKRTGEKVFLECVQDMDHENMFWYRQDPGLGLRLIYFSYDVKMKEKGDIPEGYSVSREKKERFSLILESASTNQTSMYLCASSSRDRAYNEQFFGPGTRLTVL.

This clone was detected only a few times. V gene TRBV7-9 combines with J gene TRBJ2-3, with D hard to call. The V end was cut by 1 base, the J end by 2 bases, with 4 bases between. CDR3 length: 13 residues. Germline V gene sequence: CDR1 SEHNR, CDR2 FQNEAQ (reference sequence). The CDR3 protein is CASSLGPTDTQYF. CDR3 DNA sequence: TGTGCCAGCAGCTTAGGCCCCACAGATACGCAGTATTTT.

This clone was seen a few times. The chain combines TRBV27 with TRBJ2-7; 9 positions agree with TRBD2. The junction had 15 bases not matched to a gene; V was cut back by 6 bases and J by 9 bases. CDR1 is MNHEY, CDR2 SMNVEV, per germline (reference sequence). The CDR3 contains 15 residues. CDR3 protein: CASRSEASGAGTQYF. CDR3 nucleotide sequence: TGTGCCAGCAGATCTGAGGCTAGCGGGGCGGGGACGCAGTACTTC.

This chain uses TRBV18 with TRBJ1-1, with a weak D call TRBD1 (6 bases). Germline CDR1 reads KGHSH; CDR2 reads LQKENI. Trimming took 2 bases from V and 1 from J, leaving 14 bases between them. The CDR3 loop spans 16 amino acids. Here the CDR3 reads CASSPSEGVGNTEAFF. CDR3 DNA sequence: TGTGCCAGCTCACCATCCGAGGGGGTCGGGAACACTGAAGCTTTCTTT.

This clone was seen more than once but under ten times. V and J are TRBV18 and TRBJ1-5; D gene unclear. This CDR3 comprises 16 residues. V lost 1 base, J lost 3 bases, and 13 bases lay in between. CDR1 is KGHSH, CDR2 LQKENI, per germline. CDR3: CASSPRPDPLNQPQHF. CDR3 nucleotides: TGTGCCAGCTCACCACGGCCAGACCCCCTCAATCAGCCCCAGCATTTT. Complete variable domain (other parts from reference TRBV18 and TRBJ1-5): NAGVMQNPRHLVRRRGQEARLRCSPMKGHSHVYWYRQLPEEGLKFMVYLQKENIIDESGMPKERFSAEFPKEGPSILRIQQVVRGDSAAYFCASSPRPDPLNQPQHFGDGTRLSIL.

The chain employs TRBV20-1 and TRBJ2-1, with D maybe TRBD1 (6 bases). V lost 1 base to trimming and J lost 9 bases, with 7 bases between them. Germline CDR1 is DFQATT and CDR2 is SNEGSKA (reference sequence). The CDR3 is 11 amino acids. The CDR3 sequence: CSARGGGEQFF. The DNA for the CDR3 is TGCAGTGCTAGAGGAGGGGGTGAGCAGTTCTTC.

The chain joins TRBV28 to TRBJ1-2, with D perhaps TRBD1 (5 bases). Looked up from germline, CDR1 is MDHEN and CDR2 is SYDVKM. V shed 1 base and J shed 4 bases, with 10 bases lying between them. This CDR3 is 14 amino acids long. The CDR3 spells CASSLYRTVYGYTF. For the CDR3, the DNA is TGTGCCAGCAGTTTATACAGGACCGTCTATGGCTACACCTTC.

The rearrangement links TRBV7-2 to TRBJ1-4; maybe TRBD1 (5 bases). Germline V lookup: CDR1 SGHTA, CDR2 FQGNSA. The CDR3 has 17 residues. V lost 0 bases and J 14 bases, leaving 25 bases between the germline ends. CDR3 region: CASSLANSGTLKEWLFF. The CDR3 region has the DNA TGTGCCAGCAGCTTAGCTAACTCCGGGACCCTTAAAGAATGGCTGTTTTTT.